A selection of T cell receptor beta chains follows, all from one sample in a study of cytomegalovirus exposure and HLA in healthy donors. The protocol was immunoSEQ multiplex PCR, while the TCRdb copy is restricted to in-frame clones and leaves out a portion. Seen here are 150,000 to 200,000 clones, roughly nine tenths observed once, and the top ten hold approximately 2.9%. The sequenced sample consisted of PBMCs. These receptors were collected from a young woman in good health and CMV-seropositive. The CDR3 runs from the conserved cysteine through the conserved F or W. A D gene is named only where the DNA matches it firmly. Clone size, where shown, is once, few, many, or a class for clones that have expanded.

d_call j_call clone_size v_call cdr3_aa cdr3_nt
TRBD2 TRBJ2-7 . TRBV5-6 CASSLRVRRGGEEQYF TGTGCCAGCAGCTTGCGTGTACGGCGGGGGGGCGAAGAGCAGTACTTC
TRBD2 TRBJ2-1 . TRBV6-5 CASSYSTSGSYNEQFF TGTGCCAGCAGTTACTCAACTAGCGGGTCCTACAATGAGCAGTTCTTC
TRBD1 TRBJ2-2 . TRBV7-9 CASSLGTGRDTGELFF TGTGCCAGCAGCTTGGGGACAGGGCGGGACACCGGGGAGCTGTTTTTT
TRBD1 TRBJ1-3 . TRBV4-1 CASSQSGTGGGNTIYF TGCGCCAGCAGCCAGAGCGGGACAGGGGGCGGAAACACCATATATTTT
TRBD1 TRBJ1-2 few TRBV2 CASRGQGVGGYTF TGTGCCAGCAGAGGACAGGGGGTGGGTGGCTACACCTTC
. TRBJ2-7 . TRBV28 CASSLQLLEQYF TGTGCCAGCAGTTTACAACTTCTCGAGCAGTACTTC
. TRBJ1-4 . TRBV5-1 CASSLEGEVGEKLFF TGCGCCAGCAGCTTGGAAGGGGAGGTCGGTGAAAAACTGTTTTTT
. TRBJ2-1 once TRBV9 CASSSPIGLYEQFF TGTGCCAGCTCTTCCCCGATTGGGCTGTACGAGCAGTTCTTC
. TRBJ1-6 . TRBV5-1 CASSSPSGPNSPLHF TGCGCCAGCAGCTCTCCTAGCGGCCCCAATTCACCCCTCCACTTT
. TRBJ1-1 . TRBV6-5 CASSYIAEAFF TGTGCCAGCAGTTATATCGCTGAAGCTTTCTTT
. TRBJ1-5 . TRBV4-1 CASSQEVTGRYQPQHF TGCGCCAGCAGCCAAGAAGTGACAGGCCGTTATCAGCCCCAGCATTTT
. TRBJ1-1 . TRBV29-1 CSVVGADTEAFF TGCAGCGTTGTAGGGGCGGACACTGAAGCTTTCTTT
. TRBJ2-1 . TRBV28 CASRASSYNEQFF TGTGCCAGCAGGGCTTCGTCCTACAATGAGCAGTTCTTC
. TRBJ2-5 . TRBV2 CASRLGLRETQYF TGTGCCAGCAGGCTGGGACTTAGGGAGACCCAGTACTTC
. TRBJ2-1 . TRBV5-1 CASSSSGSHNEQFF TGCGCCAGCAGCTCAAGCGGGTCGCACAATGAGCAGTTCTTC
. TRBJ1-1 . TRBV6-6 CASSYGGEPEAFF TGTGCCAGCAGTTACGGGGGGGAGCCTGAAGCTTTCTTT
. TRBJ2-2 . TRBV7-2 CASSLGGLPYTGELFF TGTGCCAGCAGCTTAGGGGGCCTACCTTACACCGGGGAGCTGTTTTTT